The 18 T cell receptor beta chains listed next were all sequenced from one sample in a study of blood T cells in healthy people across ages (dated by TCRdb to 2013 to 2016). The library was generated by 5' RACE. Sequenced on an Illumina HiSeq 2500. A second PCR of about 7 to 12 cycles was run with a J-beta primer mix and a sample-barcoded 5' primer. The raw public data were reprocessed by TCRdb itself: fastp quality trimming at Q25, MiXCR clonotype calling, in-frame beta chains only. Records with the same CDR3 protein are collapsed into one entry carrying the most frequent genes and DNA. The sample table holds about a million distinct CDR3 sequences, of which more than 30% were seen once. Of the sample, around 13% is held by the ten largest clones. The sequenced material came from blood. These receptors came from a man aged 18 to 29 in good health.

The V gene is TRBV6-2 or TRBV6-3, the J gene TRBJ1-6; D perhaps matches TRBD1 (6 bases). The CDR3 has 17 residues. The ends were cut back, 0 bases at V and 7 bases at J, with 16 bases in the middle. Germline assignment: CDR1 MNHEY and CDR2 SVGEGT. The CDR3 bases are TGTGCCAGCAGTTACTCGCAAACTCGACAGGCCAATTCACCCCTCCACTTT. It codes for CASSYSQTRQANSPLHF.

The rearrangement joins TRBV18 to TRBJ1-6; no reliable D call. There are 13 residues in the CDR3. From germline, CDR1 is KGHSH and CDR2 LQKENI. Trimming pared 2 bases from V and 7 bases from J, leaving 6 bases between. The CDR3, as DNA: TGTGCCAGCTCACCAGAAAGCAATTCACCCCTCCACTTT. It codes for CASSPESNSPLHF.

The chain couples TRBV29-1 to TRBJ1-1; TRBD1 matches at 10 bases. This CDR3 has 18 amino acids. Germline V gene data show CDR1 as SQVTM and CDR2 as ANQGSEA. After removal of 7 bases from V and 1 base from J, the junction contained 18 bases not matched to a gene. The CDR3 region has the DNA TGCAGCGCCACACGGGGGACAGGGGCCCGAGGGACGAACACTGAAGCTTTCTTT. It encodes CSATRGTGARGTNTEAFF.

A few counts support this clonotype. The CDR3, as DNA: TGTGCCAGCAGTTTATTGGGGGGTTACTCCTACAATGAGCAGTTCTTC. As protein: CASSLLGGYSYNEQFF. The chain links TRBV27 to TRBJ2-1; tentatively, D is TRBD2 (6 bases). CDR3 length: 16 amino acids. V lost 1 base and J 0 bases, leaving 10 bases between the germline ends. CDR1 MNHEY and CDR2 SMNVEV come from the germline V gene (reference sequence).

This clonotype has a handful of counts. The CDR3 reads CASPLRSGTDTQYF. DNA for the CDR3: TGTGCCAGCCCTTTAAGGTCCGGCACAGATACGCAGTATTTT. The chain combines TRBV5-6 with TRBJ2-3; no definite D call. This CDR3 comprises 14 residues. V gave up 7 bases and J gave up 1 base, with 13 bases separating them. The germline V gene encodes CDR1 SGHDT and CDR2 YYEEEE.

The V and J genes are TRBV10-3 and TRBJ1-1; a weak D match, TRBD1 (6 bases). V lost 6 bases and J 1 base, leaving 12 bases between the germline ends. Germline lookup yields CDR1 ENHRY and CDR2 SYGVKD. The CDR3 covers 14 residues. DNA for the CDR3: TGTGCCATCAGAGGGGACACTTCGAACACTGAAGCTTTCTTT. This codes for CAIRGDTSNTEAFF.

The V and J genes are TRBV6-1 and TRBJ1-1; D perhaps matches TRBD1 (6 bases). Per the germline V gene, CDR1 is MNHNS and CDR2 is SASEGT. This CDR3 contains 14 residues. Deletions cut 5 bases from V and 3 bases from J, with 13 bases between. CDR3 nucleotide sequence: TGTGCCAGCAGTTCATTTAGGGGGGACACTGAAGCTTTCTTT. This sequence encodes CASSSFRGDTEAFF.

This chain joins TRBV9 and TRBJ2-3; 10 bases align to TRBD2. Germline trimming cut 7 bases from V and 6 bases from J; bases unmatched to any gene: 11. CDR1 is SGDLS, CDR2 YYNGEE, per germline. The CDR3 is 15 residues long. CDR3 region: CASGYSGGSPDTQYF. In DNA form, the CDR3 reads TGTGCCAGCGGCTATAGCGGGGGGAGTCCGGATACGCAGTATTTT.

The chain employs TRBV4-3 and TRBJ2-7; D unclear. This CDR3 has 17 residues. The germline V and J ends were trimmed by 0 bases and 0 bases, with 15 bases remaining between them. Germline values: CDR1 LGHNA, CDR2 YSLEER. The CDR3 region has the DNA TGCGCCAGCAGCCAAGATACGGACGGGCCGAGCTCCTACGAGCAGTACTTC. The encoded protein is CASSQDTDGPSSYEQYF.

This clonotype was observed a handful of times. The chain has TRBV6-5 and TRBJ2-3; no definite D call. V was pared by 7 bases and J by 6 bases, with 17 bases between. Germline-derived CDR1 and CDR2 are MNHEY and SVGAGI. The CDR3 is made up of 14 amino acids. The CDR3 region is CASKAQVGPDTQYF. CDR3 nucleotide sequence: TGTGCCAGCAAAGCCCAGGTCGGGCCGGATACGCAGTATTTT.

Notes on this clonotype: A junction boundary mismatches the germline segment, possibly from a read error. This chain uses TRBV18 with TRBJ1-2; unclear D gene. Germline-derived CDR1 and CDR2 are KGHSH and LQKENI. The CDR3 contains 13 residues. CDR3 protein: CASSPGSENGYTF. In DNA form, the CDR3 reads TGTGCTAGCTCACCAGGTTCCGAGAATGGCTACACCTTC.

This clonotype was seen a few times. Here the CDR3 DNA reads TGCACCGGGAGCGTTTCTAACTATGGCTACACCTTC. Encoded protein: CTGSVSNYGYTF. V usage is TRBV20-1 and J usage is TRBJ1-2; D remains ambiguous. CDR1 is DFQATT and CDR2 is SNEGSKA in the germline V gene (reference sequence). This CDR3 region has 12 residues.

The V call is TRBV5-1, the J call TRBJ2-3; D unresolved. The V gene's germline CDR1 is SGHRS and CDR2 YFSETQ. Trimming stripped 3 bases from V and 6 bases from J, with 8 bases between. This CDR3 has 12 amino acids. The CDR3 is CASSYHADTQYF. The CDR3 DNA reads TGCGCCAGCAGCTACCACGCTGATACGCAGTATTTT.

The table lists this clonotype with a few counts. The chain carries TRBV29-1 and TRBJ1-2, with 8 bases fitting TRBD1. This CDR3 region has 13 residues. The J segment lost 7 bases and the V segment lost 6 bases, leaving 10 bases of the junction unmatched. Looked up from germline, CDR1 is SQVTM and CDR2 is ANQGSEA. This CDR3 is CSVGTGGGIGYTF. In nucleotides, the CDR3 is TGCAGCGTCGGGACAGGTGGTGGTATTGGCTACACCTTC.

The chain is built from TRBV2 and TRBJ1-4, with a weak D call TRBD1 (6 bases). Trimming removed 5 bases at V and 2 bases at J, with 9 bases between. The CDR3 sequence is 14 residues long. Germline V gives CDR1 SNHLY, CDR2 FYNNEI. The CDR3 DNA follows: TGTGCCAGCAGTCAGAGGGGGACTAATGAAAAACTGTTTTTT. This codes for CASSQRGTNEKLFF.

The chain couples TRBV4-2 to TRBJ1-2, with D unclear. Trimming took 0 bases from V and 5 from J, leaving 13 bases between them. The CDR3 totals 15 residues. Germline values: CDR1 LGHNA, CDR2 YNFKEQ. The CDR3 spells CASSQDRWTAYGYTF. CDR3 sequence (DNA): TGTGCCAGCAGCCAAGATCGATGGACGGCTTATGGCTACACCTTC.

This clonotype has a handful of counts. The rearrangement uses TRBV27 and TRBJ2-3; TRBD2 might be the D (5 bases). Trimming took 5 bases from V and 3 from J, leaving 9 bases between them. The CDR3 loop spans 13 amino acids. The V gene's germline CDR1 is MNHEY and CDR2 SMNVEV (reference sequence). The CDR3, as DNA: TGTGCCAGCAGTGTGCGGGCTACAGATACGCAGTATTTT. This encodes CASSVRATDTQYF.

This clonotype was recorded many times. This chain joins TRBV3-1 and TRBJ2-4; TRBD1 aligns across 8 bases. The germline V gene encodes CDR1 LGHDT and CDR2 YNNKEL (reference sequence). The CDR3 length is 12 residues. Germline trimming cut 3 bases from V and 12 bases from J; bases unmatched to any gene: 4. CDR3 loop: CASSHRQGAQYF. The CDR3 region has the DNA TGTGCCAGCAGCCATCGGCAGGGGGCTCAGTACTTC.